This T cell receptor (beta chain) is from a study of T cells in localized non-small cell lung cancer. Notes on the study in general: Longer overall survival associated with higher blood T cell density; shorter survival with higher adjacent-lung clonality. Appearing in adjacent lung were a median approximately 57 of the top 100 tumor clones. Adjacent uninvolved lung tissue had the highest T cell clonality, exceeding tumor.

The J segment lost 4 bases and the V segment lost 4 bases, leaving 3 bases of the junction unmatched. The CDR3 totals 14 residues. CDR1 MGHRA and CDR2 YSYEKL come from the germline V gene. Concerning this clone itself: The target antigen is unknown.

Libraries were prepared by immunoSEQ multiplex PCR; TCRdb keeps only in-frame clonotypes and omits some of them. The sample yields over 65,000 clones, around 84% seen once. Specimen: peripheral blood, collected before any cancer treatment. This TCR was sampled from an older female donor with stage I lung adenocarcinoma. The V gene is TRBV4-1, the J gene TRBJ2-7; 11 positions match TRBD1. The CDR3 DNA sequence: TGCGCCAGCAGCCGTGGGACAGGGGGGTACGAGCAGTACTTC. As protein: CASSRGTGGYEQYF.